This T cell receptor beta chain was obtained from a study of shared clonotypes between healthy human individuals. Donors included only healthy HIV-negative adults lacking recent acute infections or vaccinations. Only in-frame clones appear in the TCRdb table, and some are missing; sequencing was by immunoSEQ multiplex PCR. The sample consists of 2,100,000 or so clones, 95% of them appearing once. V was trimmed by 1 base and J by 3 bases, leaving 5 bases between them. CDR1 and CDR2 from the germline V gene are GTSNPN and SVGIG (reference sequence). The CDR3 is made up of 12 amino acids. Study outcomes and limitations: Non-shared clonotypes displayed generation probabilities falling below those of clonotypes present in all four donors. On the whole, naive subsets had larger estimated richness than memory subsets had.

As concerns this clone: Its antigen remains unidentified. The same CDR3 is also encoded by other DNA sequences in this sample.

Sequenced material: naive CD4+ T cells sorted from blood. The subset denotes: CD45RA+ positively selected. This TCR was recovered from a man younger than 35 in good health. The rearrangement uses TRBV30 and TRBJ2-3; D not resolved. CDR3 nucleotides: TGTGCCTGGAGTGCAAATACAGATACGCAGTATTTT. This translates into CAWSANTDTQYF.